Shown below are 3 T cell receptor beta chains from a single sample sequenced in a study of blood T cell repertoires in COVID-19. Profiled with immunoSEQ multiplex PCR; TCRdb holds only in-frame clones, not every one. The profile shows approximately 80,000 clones, about 72% of them singletons. The sample comprised peripheral blood. These receptors were obtained from a man in his 70s with active or convalescent COVID-19.

This rearrangement joins TRBV29-1 to TRBJ1-4; the D is unclear. The CDR3 contains 13 residues. Trimming shortened V by 7 bases and J by 6 bases, and 15 bases separated the two germline ends. Looked up from germline, CDR1 is SQVTM and CDR2 is ANQGSEA. The CDR3 here is CSADGGFYEKLFF. The CDR3 DNA reads TGCAGCGCCGATGGAGGATTTTATGAAAAACTGTTTTTT. The full variable domain, its missing parts supplied by reference TRBV29-1 and TRBJ1-4, is SAVISQKPSRDICQRGTSLTIQCQVDSQVTMMFWYRQQPGQSLTLIATANQGSEATYESGFVIDKFPISRPNLTFSTLTVSNMSPEDSSIYLCSADGGFYEKLFFGSGTQLSVL.

The chain combines TRBV14 with TRBJ1-2; D perhaps matches TRBD1 (5 bases). Germline assignment: CDR1 SGHDN and CDR2 FVKESK. Trimming stripped 4 bases from V and 0 bases from J, with 12 bases between. The CDR3 extends over 15 amino acids. The CDR3 region is CASSRYKGANYGYTF. In DNA, the CDR3 is TGTGCCAGCAGCCGGTATAAAGGGGCTAACTATGGCTACACCTTC.

The J gene is TRBJ1-6, the V gene TRBV28; 10 bases agree with TRBD1. Germline V CDR1 and CDR2: MDHEN, SYDVKM. This CDR3 comprises 16 residues. Unmatched junction bases numbered 7, after V lost 4 bases and J lost 7 bases. The CDR3 region is CASSSGQGKWNSPLHF. The CDR3 DNA sequence: TGTGCCAGCAGTTCGGGACAGGGGAAATGGAATTCACCCCTCCACTTT.